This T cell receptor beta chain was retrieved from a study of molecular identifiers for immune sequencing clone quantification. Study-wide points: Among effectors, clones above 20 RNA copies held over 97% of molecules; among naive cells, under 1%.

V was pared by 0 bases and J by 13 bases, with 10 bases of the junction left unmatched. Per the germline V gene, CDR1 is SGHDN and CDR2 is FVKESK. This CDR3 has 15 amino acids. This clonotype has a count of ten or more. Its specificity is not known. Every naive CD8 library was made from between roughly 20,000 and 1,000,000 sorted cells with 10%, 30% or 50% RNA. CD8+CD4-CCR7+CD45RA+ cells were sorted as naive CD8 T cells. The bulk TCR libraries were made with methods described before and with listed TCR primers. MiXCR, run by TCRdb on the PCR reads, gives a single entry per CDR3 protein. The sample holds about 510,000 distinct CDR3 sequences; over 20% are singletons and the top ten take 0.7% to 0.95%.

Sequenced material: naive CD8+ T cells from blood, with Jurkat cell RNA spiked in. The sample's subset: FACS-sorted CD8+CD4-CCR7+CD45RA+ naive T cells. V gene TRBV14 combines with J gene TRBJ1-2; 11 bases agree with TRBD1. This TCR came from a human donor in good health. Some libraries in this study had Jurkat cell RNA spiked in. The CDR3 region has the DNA TGTGCCAGCAGCCAAGATGGGGACAGGGGGATGATCGTCACCTTC. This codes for CASSQDGDRGMIVTF. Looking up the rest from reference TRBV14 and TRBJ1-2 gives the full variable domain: EAGVTQFPSHSVIEKGQTVTLRCDPISGHDNLYWYRRVMGKEIKFLLHFVKESKQDESGMPNNRFLAERTGGTYSTLKVQPAELEDSGVYFCASSQDGDRGMIVTFGSGTRLTVV.